The sequence of this TCR beta chain was determined in a study of technical replicates of blood from several donors. Profiled with immunoSEQ multiplex PCR; TCRdb holds only in-frame clones, not every one. This sample yields roughly 80,000 clones, of which around nine tenths are seen a single time; roughly 0.41% belongs to the top ten. Trimming left V 3 bases short and J 5 bases short, with 10 bases between. CDR1 MNHEY and CDR2 SMNVEV come from the germline V gene (reference sequence). The CDR3 totals 13 residues. This clone appeared a few times. The sequence derives from a human donor in good health. Sequenced material: T cells isolated from PBMCs. This chain joins TRBV27 and TRBJ1-2; possibly TRBD1 for D (6 bases). The CDR3 sequence: CASSLRQGYGYTF. CDR3 coding DNA: TGTGCCAGCAGTTTGCGGCAGGGGTATGGCTACACCTTC.